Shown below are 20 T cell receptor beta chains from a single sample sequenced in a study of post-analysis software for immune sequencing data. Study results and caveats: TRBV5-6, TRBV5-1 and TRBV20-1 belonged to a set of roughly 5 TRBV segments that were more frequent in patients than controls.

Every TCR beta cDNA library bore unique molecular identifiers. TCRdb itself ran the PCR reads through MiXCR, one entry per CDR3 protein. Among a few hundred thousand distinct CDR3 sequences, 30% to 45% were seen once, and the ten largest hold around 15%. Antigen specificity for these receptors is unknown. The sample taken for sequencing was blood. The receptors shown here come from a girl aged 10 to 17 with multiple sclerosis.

Here the CDR3 DNA reads TGTGCCAGCAGCTTGGACAGGCTCCCTAGGGATGGCTACACCTTC. Its translation is CASSLDRLPRDGYTF. The genes are TRBV7-8 and TRBJ1-2, with 7 positions matching TRBD1. This CDR3 has 15 amino acids. J gave up 6 bases and V 3 bases, and 10 bases lay outside the gene matches. Germline CDR1 reads SGHVS; CDR2 reads FQNEAQ.

The chain's CDR3 is CASASVGKLFF. CDR3 DNA: TGTGCTAGTGCCTCGGTCGGAAAACTGTTTTTT. The chain joins TRBV12-5 to TRBJ1-4; D is undetermined. This CDR3 is 11 amino acids long. Looked up from germline, CDR1 is LGHNT and CDR2 is FRNRAP. Trimming removed 7 bases at V and 10 bases at J, with 10 bases between.

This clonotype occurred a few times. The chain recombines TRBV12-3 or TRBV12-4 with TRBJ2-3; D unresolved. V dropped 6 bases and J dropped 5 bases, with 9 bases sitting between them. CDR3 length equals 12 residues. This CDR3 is CASRRVGDTQYF. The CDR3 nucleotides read TGTGCCAGCAGACGAGTCGGAGATACGCAGTATTTT.

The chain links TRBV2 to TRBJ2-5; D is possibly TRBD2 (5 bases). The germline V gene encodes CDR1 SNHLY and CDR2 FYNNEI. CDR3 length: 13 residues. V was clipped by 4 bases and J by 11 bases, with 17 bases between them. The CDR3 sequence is CASSGLAYNEQYF. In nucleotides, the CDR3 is TGTGCCAGCAGTGGTCTAGCCTACAATGAGCAGTACTTC.

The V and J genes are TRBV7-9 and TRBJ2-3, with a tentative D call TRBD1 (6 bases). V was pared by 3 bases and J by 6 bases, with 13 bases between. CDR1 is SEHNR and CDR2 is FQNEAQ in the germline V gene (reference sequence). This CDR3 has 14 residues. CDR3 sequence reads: CASSFRGRFDTQYF. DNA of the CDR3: TGTGCCAGCAGCTTCAGGGGCCGATTTGATACGCAGTATTTT. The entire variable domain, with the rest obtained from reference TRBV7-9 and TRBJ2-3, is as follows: DTGVSQNPRHKITKRGQNVTFRCDPISEHNRLYWYRQTLGQGPEFLTYFQNEAQLEKSRLLSDRFSAERPKGSFSTLEIQRTEQGDSAMYLCASSFRGRFDTQYFGPGTRLTVL.

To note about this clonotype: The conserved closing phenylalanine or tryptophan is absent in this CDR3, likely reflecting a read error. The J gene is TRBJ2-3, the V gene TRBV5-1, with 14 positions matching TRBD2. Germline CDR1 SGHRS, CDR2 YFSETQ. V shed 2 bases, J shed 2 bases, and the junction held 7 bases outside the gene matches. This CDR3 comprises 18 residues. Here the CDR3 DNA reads TGCGCCAGCAGCTTCCGCGGGACTAGCGGGGGATTCACAGATACGCAGTATTGT. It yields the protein CASSFRGTSGGFTDTQYC.

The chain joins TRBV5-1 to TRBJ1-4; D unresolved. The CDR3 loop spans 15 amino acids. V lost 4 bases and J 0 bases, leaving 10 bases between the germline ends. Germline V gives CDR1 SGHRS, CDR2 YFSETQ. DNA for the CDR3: TGCGCCAGCAGCCTCAACAGTGCAACTAATGAAAAACTGTTTTTT. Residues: CASSLNSATNEKLFF.

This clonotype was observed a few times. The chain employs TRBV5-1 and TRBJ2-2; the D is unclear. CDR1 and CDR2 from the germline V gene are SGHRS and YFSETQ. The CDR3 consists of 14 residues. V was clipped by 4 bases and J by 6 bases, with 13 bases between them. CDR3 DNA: TGCGCCAGCAGCCCCCGGGCCAACTCCGGGGAGCTGTTTTTT. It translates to CASSPRANSGELFF.

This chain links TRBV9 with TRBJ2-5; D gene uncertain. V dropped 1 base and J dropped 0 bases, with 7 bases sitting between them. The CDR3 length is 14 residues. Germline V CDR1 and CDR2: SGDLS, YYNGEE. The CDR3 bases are TGTGCCAGCAGCGTATCACAGTACCAAGAGACCCAGTACTTC. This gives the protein CASSVSQYQETQYF.

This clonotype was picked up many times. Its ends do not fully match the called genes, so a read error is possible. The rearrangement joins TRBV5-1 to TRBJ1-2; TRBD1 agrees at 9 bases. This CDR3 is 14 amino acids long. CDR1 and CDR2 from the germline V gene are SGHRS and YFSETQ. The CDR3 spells CASSSGQGNYGYTF. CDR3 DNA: TGTGCCAGCAGCTCGGGACAGGGCAACTATGGCTACACCTTC.

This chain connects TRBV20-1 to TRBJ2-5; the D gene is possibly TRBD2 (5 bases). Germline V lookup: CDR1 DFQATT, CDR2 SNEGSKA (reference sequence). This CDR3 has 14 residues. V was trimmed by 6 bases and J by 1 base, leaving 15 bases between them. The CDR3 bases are TGCAGTGCCGACCTCACTAGGCCCCAAGAGACCCAGTACTTC. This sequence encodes CSADLTRPQETQYF.

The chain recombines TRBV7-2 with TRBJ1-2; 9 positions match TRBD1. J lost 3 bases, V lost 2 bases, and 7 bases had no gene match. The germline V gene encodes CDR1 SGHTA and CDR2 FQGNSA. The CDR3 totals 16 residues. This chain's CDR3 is CASSLPFRQGDYGYTF. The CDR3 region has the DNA TGTGCCAGCAGCTTACCCTTCCGACAGGGGGACTATGGCTACACCTTC.

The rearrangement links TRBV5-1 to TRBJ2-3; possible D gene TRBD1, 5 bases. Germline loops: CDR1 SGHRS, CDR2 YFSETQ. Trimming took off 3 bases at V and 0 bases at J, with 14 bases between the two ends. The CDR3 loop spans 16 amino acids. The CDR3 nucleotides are TGCGCCAGCAGCTACTACAGGCGCTCTAGCACAGATACGCAGTATTTT. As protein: CASSYYRRSSTDTQYF.

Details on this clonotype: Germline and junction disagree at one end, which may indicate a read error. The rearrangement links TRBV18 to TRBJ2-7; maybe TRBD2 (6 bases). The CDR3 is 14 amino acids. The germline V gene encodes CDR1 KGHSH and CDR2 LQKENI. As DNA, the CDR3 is TGTGCCGGCTCACCAACCATGGCGGGGTCCGAGCAGTACTTC. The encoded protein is CAGSPTMAGSEQYF. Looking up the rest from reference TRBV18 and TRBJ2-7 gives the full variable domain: NAGVMQNPRHLVRRRGQEARLRCSPMKGHSHVYWYRQLPEEGLKFMVYLQKENIIDESGMPKERFSAEFPKEGPSILRIQQVVRGDSAAYFCAGSPTMAGSEQYFGPGTRLTVT.

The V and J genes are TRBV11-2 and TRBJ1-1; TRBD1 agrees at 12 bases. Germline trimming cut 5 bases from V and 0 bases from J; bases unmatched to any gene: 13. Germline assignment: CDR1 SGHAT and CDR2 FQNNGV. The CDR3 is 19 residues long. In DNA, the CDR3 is TGTGCCAGCAGCCAGTTAGACCGGGACAGGGGGCTGCTGAACACTGAAGCTTTCTTT. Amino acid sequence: CASSQLDRDRGLLNTEAFF.

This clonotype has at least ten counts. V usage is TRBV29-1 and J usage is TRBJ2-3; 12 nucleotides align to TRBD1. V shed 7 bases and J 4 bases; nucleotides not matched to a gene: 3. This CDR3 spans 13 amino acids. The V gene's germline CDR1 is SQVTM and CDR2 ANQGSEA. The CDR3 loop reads CSGGTGGADTQYF. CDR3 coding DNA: TGCAGCGGGGGGACAGGGGGCGCAGATACGCAGTATTTT.

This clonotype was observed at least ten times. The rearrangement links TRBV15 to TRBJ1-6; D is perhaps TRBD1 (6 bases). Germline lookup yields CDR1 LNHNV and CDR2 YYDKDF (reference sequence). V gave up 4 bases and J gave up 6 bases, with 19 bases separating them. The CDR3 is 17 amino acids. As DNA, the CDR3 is TGTGCCACCAGCAACGGTCTTACAGGGATCTCTAATTCACCCCTCCACTTT. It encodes CATSNGLTGISNSPLHF.

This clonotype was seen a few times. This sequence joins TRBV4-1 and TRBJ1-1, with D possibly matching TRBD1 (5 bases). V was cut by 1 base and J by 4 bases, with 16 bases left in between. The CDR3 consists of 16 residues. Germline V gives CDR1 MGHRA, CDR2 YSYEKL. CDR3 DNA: TGCGCCAGCAGCCAAGGGTTAGGGGTCCGAGGCACTGAAGCTTTCTTT. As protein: CASSQGLGVRGTEAFF.

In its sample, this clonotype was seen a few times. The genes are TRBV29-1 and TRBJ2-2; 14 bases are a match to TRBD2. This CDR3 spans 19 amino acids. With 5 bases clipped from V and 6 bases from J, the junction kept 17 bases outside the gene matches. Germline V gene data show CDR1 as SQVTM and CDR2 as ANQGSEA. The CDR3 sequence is CSVPNTAGTSGSLSGELFF. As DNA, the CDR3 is TGCAGCGTTCCAAACACGGCTGGGACTAGCGGGAGCCTTTCCGGGGAGCTGTTTTTT.

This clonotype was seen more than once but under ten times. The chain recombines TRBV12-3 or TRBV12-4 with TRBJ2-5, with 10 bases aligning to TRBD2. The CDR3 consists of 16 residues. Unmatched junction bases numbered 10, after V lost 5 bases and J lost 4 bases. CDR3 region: CASSPTFGLAAETQYF. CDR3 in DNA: TGTGCCAGCAGTCCCACCTTCGGACTAGCGGCAGAGACCCAGTACTTC.